The next 5 T cell receptor beta chains were all read from a single sample in a study of CD8 T cells in Susac syndrome. A quantity of about 0.5 to 1 ug RNA underwent reverse transcription using random hexamers. TCRdb recomputed calls from the immunoSEQ multiplex PCR reads with MiXCR, one row per CDR3 protein. The table includes about 120,000 distinct CDR3 sequences, around 93% detected once. Sequencing was done on a sample of CD8+ T cells from PBMCs. The receptors come from a human donor in good health.

The chain joins TRBV12-3 or TRBV12-4 to TRBJ1-6; 7 bases are a match to TRBD1. After removal of 5 bases from V and 8 bases from J, the junction contained 9 bases not matched to a gene. The CDR3 is 15 amino acids. The CDR3 coding sequence is TGTGCCAGCAGTCCCGAGACAGGGACGCATTCACCCCTCCACTTT. Encoded protein: CASSPETGTHSPLHF.

The CDR3 loop reads CASSLWTGQETQYF. The CDR3 DNA follows: TGTGCCAGCAGCTTATGGACTGGGCAAGAGACCCAGTACTTC. The V and J genes are TRBV7-2 and TRBJ2-5, with a weak D call TRBD2 (5 bases). The germline V gene has CDR1 SGHTA and CDR2 FQGNSA. V was trimmed by 2 bases and J by 2 bases, leaving 9 bases between them. This CDR3 is 14 amino acids long.

The chain recombines TRBV13 with TRBJ2-6, with D possibly TRBD2 on 6 matching bases. V was trimmed by 5 bases and J by 0 bases, leaving 17 bases between them. From germline, CDR1 is PRHDT and CDR2 FYEKMQ (reference sequence). The CDR3 is 18 amino acids. The DNA for the CDR3 is TGTGCCAGCAGCCGAGGCACGGGGGTGAACTCTGGGGCCAACGTCCTGACTTTC. Protein product: CASSRGTGVNSGANVLTF. Complete variable domain (other parts from reference TRBV13 and TRBJ2-6): AAGVIQSPRHLIKEKRETATLKCYPIPRHDTVYWYQQGPGQDPQFLISFYEKMQSDKGSIPDRFSAQQFSDYHSELNMSSLELGDSALYFCASSRGTGVNSGANVLTFGAGSRLTVL.

V usage is TRBV5-1 and J usage is TRBJ2-2; possibly TRBD1 for D (6 bases). The germline V gene encodes CDR1 SGHRS and CDR2 YFSETQ. The ends were cut back, 0 bases at V and 1 base at J, with 10 bases in the middle. CDR3 length equals 16 residues. CDR3 in amino acids: CASSLAGTRNTGELFF. The CDR3 DNA is TGCGCCAGCAGCTTGGCCGGGACACGGAACACCGGGGAGCTGTTTTTT.

This clonotype showed up just once. The chain has TRBV24-1 and TRBJ1-5; a weak D match, TRBD1 (6 bases). This CDR3 has 14 residues. The germline V gene encodes CDR1 KGHDR and CDR2 SFDVKD. The V and J ends lost 10 bases and 2 bases respectively, with 14 bases between them. The CDR3 DNA reads TGTGCCACACAGGGCCCAGGTCGCAATCAGCCCCAGCATTTT. Its translation: CATQGPGRNQPQHF.